The sequence of this TCR beta chain was determined in a study of T cells after yellow fever vaccination. Study as a whole: Each low-cell-number fraction was prepared by means of SMART-Seq v4 Ultra Low Input.

TCRdb called the 5' RACE reads again in MiXCR, with one record for every CDR3 protein. The data contain around 300,000 distinct CDR3 sequences, roughly 4.3% of them singletons. The study, taken as a whole, reports: Sorted repertoires could include abundant contaminating clonotypes from bulk cells. Most clones from primary vaccination resurfaced after the booster (approximately 95% CD4, 88% CD8).

Germline V lookup: CDR1 SGHTA, CDR2 FQGNSA. Trimming left V 3 bases short and J 5 bases short, with 10 bases between. This CDR3 contains 13 residues. This clonotype was detected ten times or more. Antigen specificity is unknown. The rearrangement joins TRBV7-2 to TRBJ2-5, with D perhaps matching TRBD1 or TRBD2 (6 bases each). The sequence derives from a man younger than 35 who received the YFV17D yellow fever vaccine. The sample consisted of PBMCs, taken 5 days after the yellow fever booster vaccination. The CDR3 loop reads CASSFRGQETQYF. Here the CDR3 DNA reads TGTGCCAGCAGCTTTCGGGGGCAGGAGACCCAGTACTTC.